Below, one TCR beta chain is given with its context. The antigen it binds to is not known. No per-base quality is available; no much larger clone lies one base away. These data belong to a study of blood T cell repertoires in COVID-19 (dated by TCRdb to between 2020 and 2021). Background for the entire study: The collaborator samples originated in the United States, Italy and Spain and spanned the acute and convalescent phases of COVID-19. The material from the prospective study consisted of cDNA or gDNA derived from T cells, B-cell-depleted T cells, or PBMCs. Subjects who had been exposed to COVID-19, were actively infected with it, or had recovered from it provided the deeply sampled blood TCRbeta repertoires that made up the dataset. The repertoires were released in a freely available public database intended as a resource for research on the immune response to SARS-CoV-2. The samples were drawn from the first 160 participants of the ongoing ImmuneRACE study and from roughly 1,300 subjects provided by 6 global collaborators. Nearly every sample came with metadata listing a de-identified subject ID, COVID-19 status, age in years and sex. Where available, HLA class I and class II types were taken from metadata supplied by the sample provider and were not determined by assay-based typing.

Each collaborating institution followed its own protocols to collect whole blood in K2EDTA tubes. For TCRbeta analysis, collaborator samples were shipped as frozen whole blood, as isolated PBMCs, or as DNA extracted from either sample type. The junction carries 8 bases between V and J, which are trimmed by 6 bases and 0 bases respectively. In the germline V gene (reference sequence), CDR1 corresponds to LNHDA and CDR2 to SQIVND. Measured from the cysteine to the phenylalanine, the CDR3 is 13 residues long. Only the CDR3 DNA is retained, 39 bases long and in frame from the first base. TCRbeta CDR3 regions were amplified from genomic DNA by means of the immunoSEQ Assay, a bias-controlled multiplex PCR. Under the source paper's analysis protocol: Within the assay, amplification of reference gene primers was used to estimate how many nucleated cells each sample contained. Sequence reads were collapsed and filtered to measure the absolute abundance of every unique TCRbeta CDR3 rearrangement. For each sample, productive Simpson clonality was calculated as the square root of Simpson's diversity index across productive rearrangements. TCRdb took over this immuneACCESS table, retaining in-frame rearrangements with V and J assigned. Such tables are incomplete; in checked studies, under half of the missing clones stem from an unresolved V gene, and the remainder is unexplained. The V and J calls and clone size come from that table; D and trimming were worked out from the DNA. The sample table shows about 94,000 clones, and about 80% are seen once. About 20% of the sample is held by the ten biggest clonotypes.

Results and caveats for the whole study, not just this receptor: The quantity of clinical and demographic metadata differed by source and by participant and was supplied without curation.

This chain joins TRBV19 to TRBJ2-5; 5 matching bases give a weak D call of TRBD2. What was sequenced was peripheral blood. The sequence was obtained from a human donor in a cohort sampled during active COVID-19. The DNA is as follows: TGTGCCAGTAGGACTACCGACCAAGAGACCCAGTACTTC. Its translation reads: CASRTTDQETQYF.